The present entry profiles one T cell receptor beta chain with its context. This entry belongs to a study of blood T cell repertoires in COVID-19. This CDR3 region has 16 residues. Germline CDR1 reads SGHAT; CDR2 reads FQNNGV. Trimming removed 5 bases from V and 2 bases from J, with 13 bases in between. Produced via immunoSEQ multiplex PCR; TCRdb's table is partial and in-frame only. The profile shows 90,000 to 120,000 clones, roughly 84% of them singletons. The rearrangement joins TRBV11-2 to TRBJ2-6; D might be TRBD2 (6 bases). Sequences were obtained from peripheral blood. The sequence came from a human donor in a cohort sampled during active COVID-19. CDR3 amino acids: CASSPNGGTGANVLTF. The CDR3 DNA sequence: TGTGCCAGCAGCCCGAACGGGGGAACTGGGGCCAACGTCCTGACTTTC. Full variable domain (remainder filled in from reference TRBV11-2 and TRBJ2-6): EAGVAQSPRYKIIEKRQSVAFWCNPISGHATLYWYQQILGQGPKLLIQFQNNGVVDDSQLPKDRFSAERLKGVDSTLKIQPAKLEDSAVYLCASSPNGGTGANVLTFGAGSRLTVL.